This TCR beta chain stems from a study of metastatic and nonmetastatic thyroid tumors. Study-wide background: Where malignant and benign thyroid patients were concerned, repertoires were compared across blood and tumor or nodule tissue.

In the authors' methods: Clinicopathological groups differed in CDR3, with these differences serving to build a distant-metastasis classifier for papillary thyroid cancer. TCRdb reassembled clones from the PCR reads with MiXCR. The authors' filters were not applied to this entry. The table lists 6,200 or so clones, roughly 29% of them singletons. CDR1 is MDHEN and CDR2 is SYDVKM in the germline V gene. The length of the CDR3 is 18 residues. The V gene lost 7 bases and the J gene lost 4 bases, with 28 bases spanning the gap. Each patient went into thyroid surgery without having received any treatment. The sample holds a few counts of this clone.

The rearrangement joins TRBV28 to TRBJ2-5; tentative D call: TRBD2 (6 bases). The sequencing input was adjacent normal tissue. The clonotype originates from a female donor with papillary thyroid cancer or a benign thyroid nodule (not recorded which). Some clones in this sample may be carry-over from other donors' samples. CDR3 DNA sequence: TGTGCCAGCACCTACTTGTACGGGCGGGACCGAAGTGGAGAGACCCAGTACTTC. This codes for CASTYLYGRDRSGETQYF.